This TCR beta chain stems from a study of T cell repertoires in cytomegalovirus infection. About the research overall: From public TCR beta signatures came an indication of both CMV infection and matching HLA type.

Each CDR3 protein gets one entry after TCRdb re-called the reads with MiXCR. The sample shows around 130,000 distinct CDR3 sequences, almost 9% of them seen only once. General observations from the study: Identification of carriers of CMV plus the relevant HLA was performed using cumulative public TCR beta family frequency. There were HLA-C-restricted CMV-specific TCR beta clonotypes dominating the ex vivo response.

Ten or more counts support this clonotype. Its target is not known. CDR3 size: 15 residues. The germline V gene has CDR1 SNHLY and CDR2 FYNNEI. Trimming took off 6 bases at V and 3 bases at J, with 16 bases between the two ends. The source is a human donor in good health (CMV status not recorded). Some clones in this sample may be carry-over from other donors' samples. The specimen sequenced was PBMCs. The gene calls are TRBV2 and TRBJ2-3, with D possibly being TRBD2 (7 bases). The CDR3 loop is CASRGGGPWTDTQYF. The DNA of the CDR3 is TGTGCCAGCAGGGGAGGGGGGCCGTGGACAGATACGCAGTATTTT.